Below are 6 T cell receptor beta chains sequenced from a single sample in a study of cytomegalovirus exposure and HLA in healthy donors. Vbeta (60) and Jbeta (13) primers were used in the PCR. The repertoire was sequenced with immunoSEQ multiplex PCR; TCRdb's copy has only in-frame clones and lacks some. In the table there are almost 65,000 clones, 60% to 80% of which are singletons. The sample comprised PBMCs. Every receptor here comes from a male donor in good health and CMV-seropositive.

The chain uses TRBV5-4 and TRBJ2-3; 9 bases line up with TRBD2. The CDR3 is made up of 16 amino acids. Per the germline V gene, CDR1 is SGHNT and CDR2 is YYREEE (reference sequence). The trim removed 3 bases at V and 3 bases at J, leaving 8 bases unmatched. CDR3 in amino acids: CASSSFWRGGTDTQYF. The CDR3, as DNA: TGTGCCAGCAGCTCTTTCTGGCGGGGGGGAACAGATACGCAGTATTTT.

V usage is TRBV11-1 and J usage is TRBJ1-3; D gene ambiguous. Trimming removed 1 base at V and 4 bases at J, with 8 bases between. CDR3 size: 14 residues. Germline lookup yields CDR1 SGHAT and CDR2 FQDESV (reference sequence). This CDR3 is CASSLEGDGNTIYF. DNA of the CDR3: TGTGCCAGCAGCTTAGAGGGAGACGGAAACACCATATATTTT.

This clone has just a few counts. This chain joins TRBV27 and TRBJ1-2; 7 nucleotides agree with TRBD1. This CDR3 has 14 amino acids. CDR1 is MNHEY, CDR2 SMNVEV, per germline (reference sequence). Trimming cost V 6 bases and J 4 bases; bases outside gene matches: 8. The DNA for the CDR3 is TGTGCCAGCAGCCCTACCGGGACAGCCTATGGCTACACCTTC. Protein sequence: CASSPTGTAYGYTF.

The sample holds a few counts of this clone. This sequence joins TRBV5-6 and TRBJ1-1, with 7 bases aligning to TRBD1. V dropped 0 bases and J dropped 0; count of bases not matched to a gene: 5. The CDR3 length is 16 residues. Germline CDR1 reads SGHDT; CDR2 reads YYEEEE. The CDR3 DNA is TGTGCCAGCAGCTTGGTTTCGGGACAGATGAACACTGAAGCTTTCTTT. Protein: CASSLVSGQMNTEAFF.

This sequence joins TRBV5-1 and TRBJ2-1; 7 positions match TRBD1. This CDR3 contains 15 residues. J lost 5 bases, V lost 0 bases, and 5 bases had no gene match. Germline CDR1 is SGHRS and CDR2 is YFSETQ. CDR3 amino acids: CASSLVRGRNNEQFF. Here the CDR3 DNA reads TGCGCCAGCAGCTTGGTGAGGGGGCGGAACAATGAGCAGTTCTTC.

J is TRBJ1-1 and V is TRBV11-3; D possibly corresponds to TRBD1 (5 bases). CDR1 and CDR2 from the germline V gene are SGHNT and YENEEA. The CDR3 is made up of 13 amino acids. Trimming stripped 5 bases from V and 5 bases from J, with 12 bases between. Here the CDR3 reads CASSVRVGTEAFF. CDR3 coding DNA: TGTGCCAGCAGCGTCAGGGTGGGGACTGAAGCTTTCTTT.